What follows describes a single T cell receptor (beta chain). Its specificity is not known. Sample barcodes and UMIs were carried by the TCR alpha and TCR beta cDNA libraries that 5'RACE generated with constant-segment primers. TCRdb ran MiXCR on the 5' RACE reads and lists one entry per CDR3 protein. The sample has 350,000 to 500,000 distinct CDR3 sequences, about a quarter seen once. There are 16 residues in the CDR3. The V gene lost 1 base and the J gene lost 0 bases, with 10 bases spanning the gap. The entry originates in a study of T-cell memory formation after mild COVID-19. Findings of the study overall: Contracting CD4+ clones were located mainly in CM and EM, and CD8+ clones in EMRA. Pre-infection memory harbored some responding clones, suggesting cross-reactive memory joined.

This sequence joins TRBV12-3 or TRBV12-4 and TRBJ1-5; tentative D call: TRBD1 (5 bases). The source of this sequence is an adult woman who had mild COVID-19 (a few samples of this study predate the infection). Cell type and time point are not known. Sequencing was carried out using PBMCs or a T cell subset sorted from them (not recorded which). As DNA, the CDR3 is TGTGCCAGCAGTTTAGGAGGGGAGAATAGCAATCAGCCCCAGCATTTT. Translation: CASSLGGENSNQPQHF.